This T cell receptor (beta chain) was identified in a study of blood T cell repertoires in COVID-19 (TCRdb year 2020). Looking at the study overall: Samples covering the acute and convalescent phases of COVID-19 were provided by collaborators in the United States, Italy and Spain. Sample metadata almost always included a de-identified subject ID, COVID-19 status, age in years and sex. The repertoires were released in a freely available public database intended as a resource for research on the immune response to SARS-CoV-2. The material from the prospective study consisted of cDNA or gDNA derived from T cells, B-cell-depleted T cells, or PBMCs. The samples were drawn from two sources: the first 160 participants of the ongoing ImmuneRACE study, and 1,254 subjects contributed by 6 global collaborators. The dataset comprised deeply sampled blood TCRbeta repertoires from subjects exposed to, actively infected with, or recovered from COVID-19. Where available, HLA class I and class II types were obtained from metadata supplied by the sample provider rather than from assay-based typing. Study-wide findings and limitations: The amount of clinical and demographic metadata varied by source and participant and was provided uncurated.

TCRbeta CDR3 regions were amplified from genomic DNA by means of the immunoSEQ Assay, a bias-controlled multiplex PCR. In the original analysis: The number of nucleated cells in each sample was estimated by amplification of reference gene primers within the assay. To quantify the absolute abundance of each unique TCRbeta CDR3 rearrangement, sequence reads were collapsed and filtered. For each sample, productive Simpson clonality was calculated by taking the square root of Simpson's diversity index across productive rearrangements. TCRdb holds this immuneACCESS table with in-frame rearrangements only. Some clones are missing; in checked studies, unresolved V genes explain under half, and the rest has no known cause. V, J and clone size reflect that table, while D and trimming were determined from the DNA. Present in this sample are about 200,000 clones, around 90% of which were seen just once. 20% to 25% of the sample rests with the top ten.

With regard to this clone: The antigen it recognizes is unknown. No per-base quality is available; no much larger clone lies one base away.

CDR1 and CDR2 are drawn from the germline V gene: SNHLY, FYNNEI. The CDR3 has 14 amino acids, counting the end cysteine and phenylalanine. The kept DNA is CDR3 alone, 42 bases in frame from the first base. Cut back by 3 bases and 1 base, the V and J ends lie 9 bases apart. Collaborating institutions collected whole blood in K2EDTA tubes following their own protocols. For TCRbeta analysis, collaborators shipped samples in one of three forms: frozen whole blood, isolated PBMCs, or DNA extracted from either of those sample types. The material sequenced was peripheral blood. The sequence was collected from a man in his 60s with active or convalescent COVID-19. The rearrangement joined TRBV2 to TRBJ1-1; the D gene is unclear. The nucleotides are TGTGCCAGCAGTGAGTCGGGTCGGAACACTGAAGCTTTCTTT. Its amino acids are CASSESGRNTEAFF. With the rest looked up from the reference TRBV2 and TRBJ1-1 genes rather than sequenced, the full variable domain is EPEVTQTPSHQVTQMGQEVILRCVPISNHLYFYWYRQILGQKVEFLVSFYNNEISEKSEIFDDQFSVERPDGSNFTLKIRSTKLEDSAMYFCASSESGRNTEAFFGQGTRLTVV.